These 17 T cell receptor beta chains came from one sample sequenced in a study of T cells in Graves' hyperthyroidism and ophthalmopathy. TCR beta CDR3 sequences were amplified from RNA transcripts. The HTBI primer set served for first-round RT-PCR of the TCR CDR3. TCRdb used MiXCR to reprocess the multiplex PCR reads, holding one entry per CDR3 protein. The sample lists some 580,000 distinct CDR3 sequences; about 16% were seen once. The sample consisted of blood. Every receptor here comes from a woman aged 40-49 years with Graves' ophthalmopathy.

This clonotype was counted at least ten times. This chain joins TRBV29-1 and TRBJ2-6; unclear D gene. Trimming removed 1 base at V and 4 bases at J, with 5 bases between. CDR3 size: 13 residues. Germline V gene lookup returns CDR1 SQVTM and CDR2 ANQGSEA. Here the CDR3 reads CSVEGYGANVLTF. The CDR3 nucleotides read TGCAGCGTTGAAGGGTACGGGGCCAACGTCCTGACTTTC.

This clonotype occurred once. This rearrangement joins TRBV19 to TRBJ2-5; TRBD2 agrees at 9 bases. Germline V gene data show CDR1 as LNHDA and CDR2 as SQIVND (reference sequence). V trimming: 3 bases; J trimming: 5 bases; junction bases outside the gene matches: 7. This CDR3 contains 15 residues. The CDR3 reads CASSIVAGGPETQYF. Here the CDR3 DNA reads TGTGCCAGTAGTATTGTGGCGGGGGGGCCTGAGACCCAGTACTTC.

The V gene is TRBV29-1, the J gene TRBJ2-5; D gene unclear. CDR3 length: 14 amino acids. Trimming removed 7 bases at V and 1 base at J, with 16 bases between. Germline values: CDR1 SQVTM, CDR2 ANQGSEA. This CDR3 is CSATSRHSQETQYF. The CDR3 coding sequence is TGCAGCGCGACCTCGAGACACTCCCAAGAGACCCAGTACTTC.

V usage is TRBV3-1 and J usage is TRBJ2-6; TRBD2 might be the D (5 bases). V was trimmed by 1 base and J by 2 bases, leaving 9 bases between them. The germline V gene encodes CDR1 LGHDT and CDR2 YNNKEL (reference sequence). The CDR3 is 16 amino acids. The CDR3 region has the DNA TGTGCCAGCAGCCAAGTCGGGCGGGCTGGGGCCAACGTCCTGACTTTC. Translating gives CASSQVGRAGANVLTF.

This clonotype appeared many times. The chain couples TRBV6-2 or TRBV6-3 to TRBJ1-2; D is ambiguous. The CDR3 is made up of 15 amino acids. V was clipped by 3 bases and J by 1 base, with 12 bases between them. CDR1 and CDR2 (germline): MNHEY, SVGEGT. CDR3 bases: TGTGCCAGCAGTTATATGGCCAGCCATAACTATGGCTACACCTTC. Its protein is CASSYMASHNYGYTF.

As for this clonotype: This clone may be a read error of a much larger clone one base away. The J gene is TRBJ2-3, the V gene TRBV18; 7 positions match TRBD1. The germline gives CDR1 KGHSH, CDR2 LQKENI. This CDR3 is built from 15 residues. Losses at the gene ends were 9 bases for V and 4 bases for J; bases not matched to a gene: 13. CDR3 sequence reads: CASRPGKGASDTQYF. Here the CDR3 DNA reads TGTGCCAGTCGCCCGGGAAAGGGGGCCTCAGATACGCAGTATTTT.

The rearrangement joins TRBV29-1 to TRBJ2-2; 11 nucleotides align to TRBD1. The V segment lost 5 bases and the J segment 5 bases; nucleotides outside the gene matches: 7. The CDR3 sequence is 15 residues long. CDR1 and CDR2 (germline): SQVTM, ANQGSEA. The CDR3 nucleotides read TGCAGCGTTAAAGCCGGGACAGGGGGTACCGGGGAGCTGTTTTTT. Translated: CSVKAGTGGTGELFF.

Many counts were recorded for this clonotype. The chain uses TRBV3-1 and TRBJ2-1; no firm D call. This CDR3 has 12 residues. The V end was cut by 6 bases, the J end by 8 bases, with 11 bases between. Germline V gene lookup returns CDR1 LGHDT and CDR2 YNNKEL (reference sequence). The CDR3 bases are TGTGCCAGCAGTCCGAGCTGGGATGAGCAGTTCTTC. Amino acids: CASSPSWDEQFF.

This clonotype was recorded at least ten times. The chain joins TRBV12-3 or TRBV12-4 to TRBJ2-2; possibly TRBD2 for D (6 bases). This CDR3 is built from 14 residues. V was pared by 7 bases and J by 5 bases, with 14 bases between. The CDR3 DNA reads as TGTGCCAGCACCTTGCTAGGGAGGACCGGGGAGCTGTTTTTT. Protein product: CASTLLGRTGELFF.

This clonotype was detected only a few times. The V and J genes are TRBV6-1 and TRBJ2-1; 8 bases fit TRBD1. Germline values: CDR1 MNHNS, CDR2 SASEGT. After removal of 3 bases from V and 5 bases from J, the junction contained 6 bases not matched to a gene. This CDR3 spans 15 amino acids. The CDR3 sequence is CASSDRGLTNNEQFF. The CDR3 nucleotides read TGTGCCAGCAGTGACAGGGGGCTCACCAACAATGAGCAGTTCTTC.

This clonotype has ten or more counts. J is TRBJ2-5 and V is TRBV28; tentative D call: TRBD2 (6 bases). The CDR3 sequence is 12 residues long. V gave up 6 bases and J gave up 6 bases, with 11 bases separating them. CDR1 and CDR2 from the germline V gene are MDHEN and SYDVKM. CDR3 sequence: CASSWTTKTQYF. The CDR3 nucleotides are TGTGCCAGCAGCTGGACTACAAAGACCCAGTACTTC.

J is TRBJ2-1 and V is TRBV20-1, with TRBD1 identical over 7 bases. CDR3 size: 14 residues. Trimming removed 4 bases from V and 6 bases from J; junction bases left unmatched: 9. Germline assignment: CDR1 DFQATT and CDR2 SNEGSKA (reference sequence). The CDR3 loop reads CSATRPSGGNEQFF. The CDR3 bases are TGCAGTGCTACTCGACCATCAGGGGGCAATGAGCAGTTCTTC.

This clonotype has a handful of counts. The chain is built from TRBV28 and TRBJ1-1, with a weak D call TRBD1 (6 bases). Germline CDR1 reads MDHEN; CDR2 reads SYDVKM. Trimming stripped 7 bases from V and 4 bases from J, with 10 bases between. The CDR3 is 12 residues long. CDR3 bases: TGTGCCAGCACCTTAGGGGGCACTGAAGCTTTCTTT. Its protein product is CASTLGGTEAFF.

This rearrangement joins TRBV27 to TRBJ2-3; D call uncertain. V was cut by 5 bases and J by 0 bases, with 15 bases left in between. This CDR3 spans 16 amino acids. Per the germline V gene, CDR1 is MNHEY and CDR2 is SMNVEV (reference sequence). CDR3 region: CASSQPGSRSTDTQYF. The CDR3 DNA is TGTGCCAGCAGTCAGCCGGGCTCGAGGAGCACAGATACGCAGTATTTT.

The chain combines TRBV24-1 with TRBJ2-5; TRBD2 matches at 8 bases. V lost 9 bases to trimming and J lost 5 bases; unmatched junction nucleotides: 7. Germline V gives CDR1 KGHDR, CDR2 SFDVKD. The CDR3 covers 13 residues. For the CDR3, the DNA is TGTGCCACCGAGGCGGGAGGAAGTGAGACCCAGTACTTC. It codes for CATEAGGSETQYF.

At least ten counts were recorded for this clonotype. The genes are TRBV28 and TRBJ2-7, with D possibly being TRBD2 (6 bases). The germline V and J ends were trimmed by 5 bases and 3 bases, with 20 bases remaining between them. The CDR3 has 16 residues. Germline CDR1 MDHEN, CDR2 SYDVKM. The CDR3 sequence: CASSPAPLASYYEQYF. CDR3 sequence (DNA): TGTGCCAGCAGTCCCGCCCCCCTAGCGAGCTACTACGAGCAGTACTTC. Variable domain in full (rest from reference TRBV28 and TRBJ2-7): DVKVTQSSRYLVKRTGEKVFLECVQDMDHENMFWYRQDPGLGLRLIYFSYDVKMKEKGDIPEGYSVSREKKERFSLILESASTNQTSMYLCASSPAPLASYYEQYFGPGTRLTVT.

The chain is built from TRBV6-1 and TRBJ2-3; perhaps TRBD2 as D (6 bases). Trimming took off 4 bases at V and 1 base at J, with 9 bases between the two ends. Germline CDR1 is MNHNS and CDR2 is SASEGT. The CDR3 has 14 amino acids. In nucleotides, the CDR3 is TGTGCCAGCAGTGCGGGACTCCGCACAGATACGCAGTATTTT. Translated, it gives CASSAGLRTDTQYF.